This section outlines one T cell receptor beta chain sequence together with its context. Its antigen remains unidentified. From germline, CDR1 is SGHDT and CDR2 YYEEEE. Deletions cut 3 bases from V and 4 bases from J, with 16 bases between. This CDR3 contains 15 residues. The data were obtained in a study of early T cells in non-severe SARS-CoV-2 infection. Study as a whole: Unpaired chains resulted from sequencing bulk RNA of unsorted whole blood.

Study-wide findings and caveats: Anti-spike CD8 responses were favored by VDJdb matching, which missed private and CD4 specificities.

Unique molecular identifiers were affixed to single, distinct cDNA molecules. Each CDR3 protein gets one entry after TCRdb re-called the 5' RACE reads with MiXCR. The sample includes tens of thousands of distinct CDR3 sequences, more than 9% of them seen just once. J is TRBJ2-5 and V is TRBV5-6; D might be TRBD2 (5 bases). Sequenced sample: whole blood. The receptor was derived from an adult who was a healthcare worker with PCR-confirmed SARS-CoV-2 infection or an uninfected control (not recorded which). CDR3 DNA: TGTGCCAGCAGCTCCCTAGTGGGAGAACGAGAGACCCAGTACTTC. Its protein product is CASSSLVGERETQYF.